These 27 T cell receptor beta chains originate from one sample sequenced in a study of shared clonotypes between healthy human individuals. The method was immunoSEQ multiplex PCR; TCRdb's version includes in-frame clones alone and lacks a portion of them. The repertoire holds over 2 million clones, with roughly 90% as singletons. The sample taken for sequencing was naive CD4+ T cells from PBMCs. Documented subset: CD45RA+ positively selected. The receptor set was obtained from a man younger than 30 in good health. Some clones in this sample may be carry-over from other donors' samples.

V and J are TRBV10-3 and TRBJ2-3; TRBD2 matches at 7 bases. The CDR3 runs 12 residues. Germline trimming cut 11 bases from V and 4 bases from J; bases unmatched to any gene: 6. Germline V CDR1 and CDR2: ENHRY, SYGVKD. Written as DNA, the CDR3 is TGTGCCCCCCCGGGGGGACCAGATACGCAGTATTTT. Its protein is CAPPGGPDTQYF.

V usage is TRBV30 and J usage is TRBJ1-2; D possibly corresponds to TRBD1 (6 bases). CDR1 is GTSNPN and CDR2 is SVGIG in the germline V gene (reference sequence). V was trimmed by 4 bases and J by 7 bases, leaving 19 bases between them. This CDR3 comprises 14 residues. CDR3 loop: CAWTPPGAKSGYTF. The CDR3, as DNA: TGTGCCTGGACGCCGCCGGGGGCTAAGAGTGGCTACACCTTC.

The rearrangement uses TRBV25-1 and TRBJ2-3; 8 bases are a match to TRBD2. This CDR3 region has 16 residues. V was pared by 6 bases and J by 2 bases, with 10 bases of the junction left unmatched. Germline CDR1 MGHDK, CDR2 SYGVNS. The CDR3 DNA sequence: TGTGCCAGCAGCGCGGCCCGGGGGGGCTACACAGATACGCAGTATTTT. Translating it yields CASSAARGGYTDTQYF. The full variable domain, in which reference TRBV25-1 and TRBJ2-3 provide the parts outside the CDR3, is EADIYQTPRYLVIGTGKKITLECSQTMGHDKMYWYQQDPGMELHLIHYSYGVNSTEKGDLSSESTVSRIRTEHFPLTLESARPSHTSQYLCASSAARGGYTDTQYFGPGTRLTVL.

The J gene is TRBJ2-7, the V gene TRBV27; possible D gene TRBD2, 5 bases. Germline V gene lookup returns CDR1 MNHEY and CDR2 SMNVEV (reference sequence). CDR3 size: 15 residues. Trimming cost V 5 bases and J 4 bases, with 18 bases left between them. The CDR3 loop reads CASSDQAATPYEQYF. CDR3 DNA: TGTGCCAGCAGTGATCAAGCGGCAACCCCTTACGAGCAGTACTTC.

The chain joins TRBV2 to TRBJ1-1, with a weak D call TRBD1 (6 bases). Trimming cost V 10 bases and J 1 base, with 13 bases left between them. Germline CDR1 and CDR2: SNHLY and FYNNEI. The CDR3 is made up of 13 amino acids. CDR3 coding DNA: TGTGCCACCAGACAGACAGGGAACACTGAAGCTTTCTTT. Translating gives CATRQTGNTEAFF.

The V and J genes are TRBV5-1 and TRBJ2-1, with TRBD2 matching 7 bases. The J segment lost 0 bases and the V segment lost 4 bases, leaving 4 bases of the junction unmatched. The germline V gene has CDR1 SGHRS and CDR2 YFSETQ. This CDR3 region has 15 residues. The CDR3 DNA reads as TGCGCCAGCAGCCTTACTAGCGCCTCCTACAATGAGCAGTTCTTC. Translated: CASSLTSASYNEQFF.

The chain couples TRBV19 to TRBJ1-2, with D unclear. Germline V lookup: CDR1 LNHDA, CDR2 SQIVND (reference sequence). The CDR3 runs 11 residues. V was clipped by 4 bases and J by 7 bases, with 7 bases between them. The CDR3 loop is CASSNYGGYTF. The DNA of the CDR3 is TGTGCCAGTAGTAACTACGGTGGCTACACCTTC.

The CDR3, as DNA: TGTGCCACCACTGACAGGGTGGGCACTGAAGCTTTCTTT. Its protein product is CATTDRVGTEAFF. The rearrangement joins TRBV28 to TRBJ1-1; 7 bases map to TRBD1. The CDR3 has 13 amino acids. The germline V gene encodes CDR1 MDHEN and CDR2 SYDVKM. J lost 4 bases, V lost 10 bases, and 9 bases had no gene match.

This chain links TRBV7-8 with TRBJ2-7; 8 bases agree with TRBD2. V lost 0 bases to trimming and J lost 5 bases; unmatched junction nucleotides: 15. Germline V lookup: CDR1 SGHVS, CDR2 FQNEAQ. The CDR3 runs to 18 residues. The CDR3 sequence is CASSLATVGTSFPHEQYF. The CDR3 DNA follows: TGTGCCAGCAGCTTAGCGACCGTCGGGACTAGTTTCCCCCACGAGCAGTACTTC.

The CDR3 sequence is CAISGEDWAGRNEQFF. As DNA, the CDR3 is TGTGCCATCAGTGGAGAGGACTGGGCCGGGCGAAATGAGCAGTTCTTC. The genes are TRBV10-3 and TRBJ2-1; TRBD2 might be the D (5 bases). V gave up 4 bases and J gave up 7 bases, with 20 bases separating them. Germline V lookup: CDR1 ENHRY, CDR2 SYGVKD. The CDR3 spans 16 residues.

Regarding this clone: At the DNA level, this CDR3 is encoded by other sequences in the same sample as well. J is TRBJ2-3 and V is TRBV11-2, with a possible D match to TRBD2 (5 bases). CDR1 and CDR2 (germline): SGHAT, FQNNGV. The CDR3 runs to 13 residues. V was clipped by 1 base and J by 5 bases, with 7 bases between them. This CDR3 is CASSLVGVDTQYF. The CDR3 nucleotides are TGTGCCAGCAGCTTAGTGGGAGTAGATACGCAGTATTTT.

In its sample, this clone was seen once. V gene TRBV6-5 combines with J gene TRBJ1-6; 8 bases line up with TRBD1. V gave up 6 bases and J gave up 7 bases; unmatched junction bases: 5. The germline V gene encodes CDR1 MNHEY and CDR2 SVGAGI. CDR3 length: 14 residues. The CDR3 is CASRTRQGNSPLHF. The CDR3 DNA sequence: TGTGCCAGCAGGACAAGACAGGGGAATTCACCCCTCCACTTT.

Concerning this clone: In the same sample, other DNA sequences code for this CDR3. The chain combines TRBV7-2 with TRBJ1-5; D is undetermined. There are 14 residues in the CDR3. V was clipped by 1 base and J by 0 bases, with 4 bases between them. CDR1 SGHTA and CDR2 FQGNSA come from the germline V gene. CDR3 nucleotides: TGTGCCAGCAGCTTAGACCGTAGCAATCAGCCCCAGCATTTT. It codes for CASSLDRSNQPQHF.

This clone was seen a single time. The V gene is TRBV27, the J gene TRBJ2-7; D is unresolved. The CDR3 has 15 amino acids. CDR1 is MNHEY and CDR2 is SMNVEV in the germline V gene (reference sequence). V was cut by 3 bases and J by 6 bases, with 18 bases left in between. Written as DNA, the CDR3 is TGTGCCAGCAGTTTTTCTTATCCGGGTCTCGGCGAGCAGTACTTC. The encoded protein is CASSFSYPGLGEQYF.

The chain links TRBV28 to TRBJ1-2; 10 bases fit TRBD1. J gave up 2 bases and V 10 bases, and 7 bases lay outside the gene matches. The CDR3 is made up of 14 amino acids. The germline V gene has CDR1 MDHEN and CDR2 SYDVKM. The CDR3 sequence: CATSTTGGNYGYTF. Here the CDR3 DNA reads TGTGCCACTTCGACGACAGGGGGCAACTATGGCTACACCTTC.

The V and J genes are TRBV7-2 and TRBJ2-5; no clear D. Germline-derived CDR1 and CDR2 are SGHTA and FQGNSA. V lost 6 bases and J 1 base, leaving 18 bases between the germline ends. This CDR3 is built from 16 residues. CDR3 sequence reads: CASRFGAGPAQETQYF. In DNA form, the CDR3 reads TGTGCCAGCAGATTCGGAGCTGGACCCGCCCAAGAGACCCAGTACTTC. The full variable domain, in which reference TRBV7-2 and TRBJ2-5 provide the parts outside the CDR3, is GAGVSQSPSNKVTEKGKDVELRCDPISGHTALYWYRQSLGQGLEFLIYFQGNSAPDKSGLPSDRFSAERTGGSVSTLTIQRTQQEDSAVYLCASRFGAGPAQETQYFGPGTRLLVL.

The genes are TRBV21-1 and TRBJ2-7; TRBD2, the table's D call, was not compared with the DNA. TRBV21-1 is listed as a pseudogene. The CDR3 length is 18 residues. This chain's CDR3 is CASSKTAGGTLDEGEQYF. The DNA for the CDR3 is TGTGCCAGCAGCAAAACGGCGGGGGGTACCCTGGATGAAGGAGAGCAGTACTTC.

For this clone: Germline and junction disagree at one end, which may indicate a read error. V is TRBV28 and J is TRBJ1-5; D is undetermined. Germline assignment: CDR1 MDHEN and CDR2 SYDVKM. The length of the CDR3 is 16 residues. The CDR3 sequence is CASSSLVHTVNQSQHF. The CDR3 bases are TGTGCCAGCAGTTCACTCGTTCACACCGTCAATCAGTCCCAGCATTTT.

V is TRBV5-4 and J is TRBJ1-1; D is unclear. Trimming pared 0 bases from V and 4 bases from J, leaving 4 bases between. Germline CDR1 and CDR2: SGHNT and YYREEE (reference sequence). CDR3 size: 12 residues. CDR3 in amino acids: CASSLALTEAFF. CDR3 coding DNA: TGTGCCAGCAGCTTGGCTCTCACTGAAGCTTTCTTT.

Concerning this clone itself: Other DNA sequences in the sample encode the same CDR3. The chain links TRBV5-4 to TRBJ2-1; 8 bases line up with TRBD1. Germline lookup yields CDR1 SGHNT and CDR2 YYREEE (reference sequence). CDR3 length equals 15 residues. Trimming at V came to 4 bases and at J to 4 bases, leaving 7 bases not matched to a gene. CDR3 residues: CASSRDRGPYNEQFF. As DNA, the CDR3 is TGTGCCAGCAGCCGCGACAGGGGCCCTTACAATGAGCAGTTCTTC.

CDR3 loop: CASSPGDFTYEQYF. DNA for the CDR3: TGTGCCAGCAGTCCCGGGGACTTCACCTACGAGCAGTACTTC. The chain carries TRBV28 and TRBJ2-7; possibly TRBD2 for D (6 bases). The CDR3 is 14 amino acids. Trimming cost V 5 bases and J 2 bases, with 13 bases left between them. Per the germline V gene, CDR1 is MDHEN and CDR2 is SYDVKM. Full variable domain (outside the CDR3, taken from reference TRBV28 and TRBJ2-7): DVKVTQSSRYLVKRTGEKVFLECVQDMDHENMFWYRQDPGLGLRLIYFSYDVKMKEKGDIPEGYSVSREKKERFSLILESASTNQTSMYLCASSPGDFTYEQYFGPGTRLTVT.

V and J are TRBV18 and TRBJ1-2; 10 bases align to TRBD1. Trimming at V came to 4 bases and at J to 6 bases, leaving 8 bases not matched to a gene. The CDR3 consists of 15 residues. Germline-derived CDR1 and CDR2 are KGHSH and LQKENI. CDR3: CASSQLGTGDNGYTF. Here the CDR3 DNA reads TGTGCCAGCTCACAGCTCGGGACAGGGGATAATGGCTACACCTTC.

The rearrangement uses TRBV2 and TRBJ1-5; D possibly corresponds to TRBD1 (5 bases). Germline V CDR1 and CDR2: SNHLY, FYNNEI. Trimming removed 7 bases from V and 2 bases from J, with 9 bases in between. This CDR3 contains 13 residues. The CDR3 spells CASTRDGNQPQHF. As DNA, the CDR3 is TGTGCCAGCACCCGGGACGGCAATCAGCCCCAGCATTTT. Variable domain in full (rest from reference TRBV2 and TRBJ1-5): EPEVTQTPSHQVTQMGQEVILRCVPISNHLYFYWYRQILGQKVEFLVSFYNNEISEKSEIFDDQFSVERPDGSNFTLKIRSTKLEDSAMYFCASTRDGNQPQHFGDGTRLSIL.

As to this clone: Different DNA sequences within this sample yield the same CDR3. The chain carries TRBV18 and TRBJ1-1, with D possibly matching TRBD1 (5 bases). The CDR3 contains 14 residues. Deletions cut 3 bases from V and 1 base from J, with 9 bases between. In germline, CDR1 is KGHSH, CDR2 LQKENI. CDR3 in DNA: TGTGCCAGCTCACCGGGACGGGGGAACACTGAAGCTTTCTTT. Its translation is CASSPGRGNTEAFF.

The J gene is TRBJ2-1, the V gene TRBV7-8; D is unclear. Trimming cost V 5 bases and J 6 bases, with 14 bases left between them. This CDR3 contains 14 residues. The V gene's germline CDR1 is SGHVS and CDR2 FQNEAQ. The CDR3 nucleotides read TGTGCCAGCAGCATCAGCCGGGCCCCCAATGAGCAGTTCTTC. Translated, it gives CASSISRAPNEQFF.

The rearrangement uses TRBV9 and TRBJ2-3; 9 nucleotides align to TRBD1. J gave up 1 base and V 4 bases, and 4 bases lay outside the gene matches. CDR1 SGDLS and CDR2 YYNGEE come from the germline V gene. This CDR3 comprises 15 residues. In DNA form, the CDR3 reads TGTGCCAGCAGCCTGGGACAGGGTGGCACAGATACGCAGTATTTT. Translating it yields CASSLGQGGTDTQYF.

This chain uses TRBV6-1 with TRBJ1-2; weak D call: TRBD1 (5 bases). Germline V gene data show CDR1 as MNHNS and CDR2 as SASEGT. The CDR3 covers 13 residues. Trimming removed 8 bases from V and 7 bases from J, with 17 bases in between. CDR3 residues: CASRQPPAGGYTF. The CDR3 coding sequence is TGTGCCAGCCGACAGCCACCGGCGGGTGGCTACACCTTC.